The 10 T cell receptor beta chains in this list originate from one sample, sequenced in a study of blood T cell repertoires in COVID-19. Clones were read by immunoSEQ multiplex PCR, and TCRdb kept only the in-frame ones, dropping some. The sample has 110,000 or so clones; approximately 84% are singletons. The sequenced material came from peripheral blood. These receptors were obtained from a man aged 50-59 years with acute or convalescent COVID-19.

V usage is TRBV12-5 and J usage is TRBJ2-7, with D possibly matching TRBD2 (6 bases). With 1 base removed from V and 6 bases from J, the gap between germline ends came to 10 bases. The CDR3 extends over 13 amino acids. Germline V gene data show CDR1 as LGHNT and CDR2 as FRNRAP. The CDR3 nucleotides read TGTGCTAGTGGTTTGGCGGGGCGGGGCGAGCAGTACGTC. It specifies CASGLAGRGEQYV.

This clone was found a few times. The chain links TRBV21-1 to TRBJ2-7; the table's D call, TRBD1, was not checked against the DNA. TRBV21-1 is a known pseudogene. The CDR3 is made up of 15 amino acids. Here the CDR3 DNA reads TGTGCCAGCAGCGCCGAAGGGACAGGGGTCTACGAGCAGTACTTC. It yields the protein CASSAEGTGVYEQYF.

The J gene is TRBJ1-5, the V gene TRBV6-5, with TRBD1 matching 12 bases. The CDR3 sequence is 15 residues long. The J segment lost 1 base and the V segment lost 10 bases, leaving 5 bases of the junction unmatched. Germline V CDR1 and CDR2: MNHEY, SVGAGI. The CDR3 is CAIGTGGGSNQPQHF. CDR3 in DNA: TGTGCCATTGGGACAGGGGGCGGGAGCAATCAGCCCCAGCATTTT.

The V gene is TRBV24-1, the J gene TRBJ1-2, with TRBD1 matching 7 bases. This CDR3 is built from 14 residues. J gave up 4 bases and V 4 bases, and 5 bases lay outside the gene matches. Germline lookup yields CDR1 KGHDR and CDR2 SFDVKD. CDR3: CATSERDSSYGYTF. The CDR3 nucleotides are TGTGCCACCAGTGAAAGGGACAGTTCCTATGGCTACACCTTC.

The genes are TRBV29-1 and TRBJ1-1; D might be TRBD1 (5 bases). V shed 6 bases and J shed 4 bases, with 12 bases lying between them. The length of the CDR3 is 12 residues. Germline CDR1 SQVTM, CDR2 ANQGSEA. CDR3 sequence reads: CSVSGALTEAFF. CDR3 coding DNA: TGCAGCGTCAGCGGGGCGCTCACTGAAGCTTTCTTT.

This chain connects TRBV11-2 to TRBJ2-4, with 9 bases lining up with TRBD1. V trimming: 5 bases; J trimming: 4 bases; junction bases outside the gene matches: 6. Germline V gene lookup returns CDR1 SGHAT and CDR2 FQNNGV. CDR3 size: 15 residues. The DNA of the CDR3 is TGTGCCAGCAGCGGACAGACAGGGGGAAAAAACATTCAGTACTTC. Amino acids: CASSGQTGGKNIQYF.

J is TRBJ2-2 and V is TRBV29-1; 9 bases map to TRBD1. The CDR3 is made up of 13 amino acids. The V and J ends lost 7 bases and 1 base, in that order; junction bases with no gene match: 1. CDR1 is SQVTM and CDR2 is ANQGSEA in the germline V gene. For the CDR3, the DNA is TGCAGCGCGGGACAGGGGAACACCGGGGAGCTGTTTTTT. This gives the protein CSAGQGNTGELFF.

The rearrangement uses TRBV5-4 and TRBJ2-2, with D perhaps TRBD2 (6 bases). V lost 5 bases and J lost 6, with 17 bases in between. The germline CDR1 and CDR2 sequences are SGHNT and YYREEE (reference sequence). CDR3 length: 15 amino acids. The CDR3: CASSLLEGGAGELFF. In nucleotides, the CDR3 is TGTGCCAGCAGTCTCCTTGAAGGAGGGGCCGGGGAGCTGTTTTTT.

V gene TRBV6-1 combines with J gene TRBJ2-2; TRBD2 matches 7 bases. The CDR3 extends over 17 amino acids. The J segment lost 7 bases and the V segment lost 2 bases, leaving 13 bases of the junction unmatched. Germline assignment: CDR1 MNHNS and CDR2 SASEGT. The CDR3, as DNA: TGTGCCAGCAGTGAAAGAGTGAGCGGGGCTAGTGTCGGGGAGCTGTTTTTT. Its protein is CASSERVSGASVGELFF.

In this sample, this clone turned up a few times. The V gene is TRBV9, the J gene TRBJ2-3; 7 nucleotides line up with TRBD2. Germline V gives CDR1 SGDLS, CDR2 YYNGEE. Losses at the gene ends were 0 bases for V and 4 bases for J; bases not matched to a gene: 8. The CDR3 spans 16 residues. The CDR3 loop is CASSVAVGGTSDTQYF. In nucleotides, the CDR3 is TGTGCCAGCAGCGTAGCAGTGGGGGGGACCTCAGATACGCAGTATTTT.